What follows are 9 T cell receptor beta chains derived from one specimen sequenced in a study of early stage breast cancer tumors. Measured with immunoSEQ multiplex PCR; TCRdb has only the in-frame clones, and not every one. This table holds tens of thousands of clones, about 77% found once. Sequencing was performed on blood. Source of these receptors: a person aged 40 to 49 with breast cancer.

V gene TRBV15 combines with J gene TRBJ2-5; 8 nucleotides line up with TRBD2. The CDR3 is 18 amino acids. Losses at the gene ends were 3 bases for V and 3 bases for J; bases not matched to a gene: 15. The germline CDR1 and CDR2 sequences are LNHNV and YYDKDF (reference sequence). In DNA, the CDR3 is TGTGCCACCAGCAGCCCTTTAAGGGCTAGCGGGCACGAAGAGACCCAGTACTTC. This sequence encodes CATSSPLRASGHEETQYF.

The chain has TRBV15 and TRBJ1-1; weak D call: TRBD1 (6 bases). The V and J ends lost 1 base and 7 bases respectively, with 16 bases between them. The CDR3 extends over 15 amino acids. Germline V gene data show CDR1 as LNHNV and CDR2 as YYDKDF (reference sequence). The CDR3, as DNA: TGTGCCACCAGCAGAGGGGTGACAGGCAACTTTGAAGCTTTCTTT. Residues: CATSRGVTGNFEAFF.

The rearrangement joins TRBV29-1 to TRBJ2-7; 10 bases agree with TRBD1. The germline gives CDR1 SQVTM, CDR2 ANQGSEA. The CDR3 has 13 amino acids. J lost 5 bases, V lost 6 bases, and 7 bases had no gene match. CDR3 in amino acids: CSVVDRGRDEQYF. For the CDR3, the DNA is TGCAGCGTCGTCGACAGGGGGCGCGACGAGCAGTACTTC.

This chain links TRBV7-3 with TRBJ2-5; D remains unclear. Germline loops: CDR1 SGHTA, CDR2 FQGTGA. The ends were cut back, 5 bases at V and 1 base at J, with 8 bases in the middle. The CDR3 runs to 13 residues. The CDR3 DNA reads TGTGCCAGCAGCCCCGCACCCCAAGAGACCCAGTACTTC. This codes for CASSPAPQETQYF.

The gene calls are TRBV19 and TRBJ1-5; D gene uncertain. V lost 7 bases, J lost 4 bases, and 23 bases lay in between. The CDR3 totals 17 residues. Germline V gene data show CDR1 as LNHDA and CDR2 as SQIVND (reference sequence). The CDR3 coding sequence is TGTGCCAGTAATTCCCCAGCAACGACCAGCGGGAATCAGCCCCAGCATTTT. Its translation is CASNSPATTSGNQPQHF.

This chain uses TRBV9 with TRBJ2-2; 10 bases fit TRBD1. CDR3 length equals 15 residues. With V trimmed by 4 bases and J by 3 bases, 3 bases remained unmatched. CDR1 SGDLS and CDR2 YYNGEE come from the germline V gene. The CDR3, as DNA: TGTGCCAGCAGCTGGACAGGGGGTGACACCGGGGAGCTGTTTTTT. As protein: CASSWTGGDTGELFF.

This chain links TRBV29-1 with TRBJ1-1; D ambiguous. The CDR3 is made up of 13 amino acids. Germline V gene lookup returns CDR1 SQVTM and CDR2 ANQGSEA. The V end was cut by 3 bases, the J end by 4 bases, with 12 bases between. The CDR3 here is CSVDPNMGTEAFF. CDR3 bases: TGCAGCGTTGACCCGAACATGGGCACTGAAGCTTTCTTT.

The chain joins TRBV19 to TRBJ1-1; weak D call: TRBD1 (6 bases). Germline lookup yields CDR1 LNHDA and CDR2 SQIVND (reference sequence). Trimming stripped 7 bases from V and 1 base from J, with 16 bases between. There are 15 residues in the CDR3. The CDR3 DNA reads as TGTGCCAGTATACCCCAGGGGAGGGGGAACACTGAAGCTTTCTTT. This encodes CASIPQGRGNTEAFF.

CDR3 bases: TGTGCCAGCTCACCACCGGGTAGCGGGAGACGGGAGACCCAGTACTTC. It codes for CASSPPGSGRRETQYF. The J gene is TRBJ2-5, the V gene TRBV18, with 9 positions matching TRBD2. The CDR3 length is 16 residues. Germline V gene data show CDR1 as KGHSH and CDR2 as LQKENI. V gave up 0 bases and J gave up 5 bases; unmatched junction bases: 7.